This T cell receptor (beta chain) comes out of a study of metastatic and nonmetastatic thyroid tumors (dated by TCRdb to 2018 to 2021). With respect to the entire study: The researchers compared repertoires between peripheral blood samples and tumor or nodule tissue samples from patients with malignant or benign thyroid disease.

Libraries were prepared through PCR. Sequencing was carried out with an Illumina HiSeq 4000. High-throughput sequencing was used to profile the TCR beta-chain CDR3 region of each patient. In the original analysis: Drawing on CDR3 differences between clinicopathological groups, the researchers built a classifier meant to tell apart patients with distant-metastatic papillary thyroid cancer. To measure repertoire diversity the researchers used the Shannon index, while the Morisita-Horn index served to gauge how similar the tumor and blood repertoires were. The public reads were reprocessed in TCRdb via fastp at Q25 and MiXCR, keeping in-frame beta chains. TCRdb's processing, not the study's, gives the V and J calls here. The sample table holds tens of thousands of clones, of which around 13% were seen once. The leading ten clones occupy roughly 15% of the sample. Spanning cysteine to phenylalanine, the CDR3 consists of 15 amino acids. CDR3 DNA is the only sequence kept; it has 45 bases, read in frame from the first base.

With respect to this clone: Which antigen it targets is not known. A read error may produce the germline difference seen at one junction end.

Before undergoing thyroid surgery, none of the patients had been given any kind of treatment. Using T-cell receptor beta sequencing, the researchers looked back retrospectively at clinical samples from patients, gathered between about 2011 and 2019. Broad study findings and their caveats: TCR beta diversity was reported as significantly higher in malignant tumors than in benign nodules, in both blood and tumor samples.

The sequence is built from TRBV12-3 or TRBV12-4 and TRBJ1-5; a confident D gene designation cannot be given. The clonotype originates from a female donor with papillary thyroid cancer or a benign thyroid nodule (not recorded which). Some clones in this sample may be carry-over from other donors' samples. The sequenced sample consisted of blood. The CDR3 sequence is CASSLEGLGNQPQHF. The DNA sequence is TGTGCCAGCAGCTTAGAAGGGCTGGGCAATCAGCCCCAGCATTTT.